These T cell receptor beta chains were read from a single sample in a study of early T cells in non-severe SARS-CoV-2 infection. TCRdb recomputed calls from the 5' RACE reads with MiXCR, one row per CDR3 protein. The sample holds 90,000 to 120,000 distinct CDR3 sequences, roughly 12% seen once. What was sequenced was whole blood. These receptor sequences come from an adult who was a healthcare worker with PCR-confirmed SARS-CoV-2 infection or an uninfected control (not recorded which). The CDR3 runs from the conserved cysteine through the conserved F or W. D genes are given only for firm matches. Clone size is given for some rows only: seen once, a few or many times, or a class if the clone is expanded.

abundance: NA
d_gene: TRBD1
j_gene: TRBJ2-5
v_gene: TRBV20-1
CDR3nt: TGCAGTGCTAGAGTCCCACGGGACAGGGGACAGACCCAGTACTTC
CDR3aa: CSARVPRDRGQTQYF

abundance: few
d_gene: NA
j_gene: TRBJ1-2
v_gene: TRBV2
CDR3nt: TGTGCCAGCAGTGTGGCTATCTATGGCTACACCTTC
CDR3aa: CASSVAIYGYTF

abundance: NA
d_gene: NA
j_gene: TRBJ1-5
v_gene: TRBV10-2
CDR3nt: TGCGCCAGCGGACAAATTAGCAATCAGCCCCAGCATTTT
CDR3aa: CASGQISNQPQHF

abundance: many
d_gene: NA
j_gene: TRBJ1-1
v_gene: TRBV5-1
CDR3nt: TGCGCCAGCAGCTCCGGCTACACTGAAGCTTTCTTT
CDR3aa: CASSSGYTEAFF

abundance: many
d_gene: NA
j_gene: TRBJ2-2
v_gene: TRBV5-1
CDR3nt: TGCGCCAGCAGCTTCCCCACCGGGGGCGGCACCGGGGAGCTGTTTTTT
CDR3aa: CASSFPTGGGTGELFF

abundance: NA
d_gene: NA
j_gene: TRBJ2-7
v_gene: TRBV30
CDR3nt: TGTGCCTGGAGGGTTCAGGGACAAGAGCAGTACTTC
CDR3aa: CAWRVQGQEQYF

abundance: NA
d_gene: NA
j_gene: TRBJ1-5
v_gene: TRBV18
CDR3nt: TGTGCCAGCTCACGCTACCTAGACACCGAAAGCAATCAGCCCCAGCATTTT
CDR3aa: CASSRYLDTESNQPQHF

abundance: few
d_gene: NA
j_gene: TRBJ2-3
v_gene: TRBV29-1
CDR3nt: TGCAGCGTTGGGGGAGGACTCACAGATACGCAGTATTTT
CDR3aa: CSVGGGLTDTQYF

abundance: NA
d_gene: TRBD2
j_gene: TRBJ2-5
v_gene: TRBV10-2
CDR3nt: TGCGCCAGCGAGGATTACGCGGGGGGCCAAGAGACCCAGTACTTC
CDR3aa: CASEDYAGGQETQYF

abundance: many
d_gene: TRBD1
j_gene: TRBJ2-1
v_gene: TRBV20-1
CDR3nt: TGCAGTGCTGTATACCCCCGGACAGGGGTCTTTGAGCAGTTCTTC
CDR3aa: CSAVYPRTGVFEQFF

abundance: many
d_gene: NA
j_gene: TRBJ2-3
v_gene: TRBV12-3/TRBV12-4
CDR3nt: TGTGCCAGCAGTTGGTCGGTTCCGGGCACAGATACGCAGTATTTT
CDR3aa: CASSWSVPGTDTQYF

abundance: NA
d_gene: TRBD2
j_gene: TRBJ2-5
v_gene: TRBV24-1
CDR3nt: TGTGCCACCAGCCCGTCTGGTAGCGGGAGCCGGGAGACCCAGTACTTC
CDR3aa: CATSPSGSGSRETQYF

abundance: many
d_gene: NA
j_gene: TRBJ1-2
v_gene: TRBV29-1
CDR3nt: TGCAGCGCCGGCGGCAGAAACTATGGCTACACCTTC
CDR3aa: CSAGGRNYGYTF

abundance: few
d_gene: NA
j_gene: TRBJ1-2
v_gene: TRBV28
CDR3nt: TGTGCCACAGGGCTGGTCTATGGCTACACCTTC
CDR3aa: CATGLVYGYTF

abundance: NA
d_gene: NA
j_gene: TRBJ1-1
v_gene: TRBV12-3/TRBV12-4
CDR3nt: TGTGCCAGCACCCGGGACCCACGGCCTGAAGCTTTCTTT
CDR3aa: CASTRDPRPEAFF

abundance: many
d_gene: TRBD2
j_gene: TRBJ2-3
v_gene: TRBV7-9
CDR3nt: TGTGCCAGCAGTGGGGGGGGCACAGATACGCAGTATTTT
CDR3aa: CASSGGGTDTQYF